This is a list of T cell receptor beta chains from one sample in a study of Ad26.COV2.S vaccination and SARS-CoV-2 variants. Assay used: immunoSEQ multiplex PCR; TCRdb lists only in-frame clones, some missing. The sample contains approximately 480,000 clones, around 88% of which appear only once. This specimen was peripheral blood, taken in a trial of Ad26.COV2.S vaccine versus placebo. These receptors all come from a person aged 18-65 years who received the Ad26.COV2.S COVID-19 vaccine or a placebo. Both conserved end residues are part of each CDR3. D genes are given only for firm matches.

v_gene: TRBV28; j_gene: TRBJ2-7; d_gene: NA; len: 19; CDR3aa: CASSLWGRWGSGGVDEQYF; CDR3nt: TGTGCCAGCAGTTTATGGGGCAGGTGGGGTTCCGGGGGCGTTGATGAGCAGTACTTC
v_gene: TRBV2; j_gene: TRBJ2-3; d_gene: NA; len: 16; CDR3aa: CASSEVFRGSTDTQYF; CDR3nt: TGTGCCAGCAGTGAAGTTTTTAGGGGAAGCACAGATACGCAGTATTTT
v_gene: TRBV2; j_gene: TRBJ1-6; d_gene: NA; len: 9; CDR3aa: CASFSPLHF; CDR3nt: TGTGCCAGCTTCTCACCCCTCCACTTT
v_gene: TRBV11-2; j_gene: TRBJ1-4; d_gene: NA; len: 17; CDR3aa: CASSGGILAGANEKLFF; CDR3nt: TGTGCCAGCAGCGGTGGCATCCTCGCTGGGGCTAATGAAAAACTGTTTTTT
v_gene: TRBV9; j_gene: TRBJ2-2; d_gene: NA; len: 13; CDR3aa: CASSARDTGELFF; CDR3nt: TGTGCCAGCAGCGCCAGGGACACCGGGGAGCTGTTTTTT
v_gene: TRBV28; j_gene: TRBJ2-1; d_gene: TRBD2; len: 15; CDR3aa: CASSLTSLSYNEQFF; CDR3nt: TGTGCCAGCAGCCTGACTAGCCTCTCCTACAATGAGCAGTTCTTC
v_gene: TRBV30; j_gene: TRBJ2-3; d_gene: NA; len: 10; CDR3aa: CAWSTDTQYF; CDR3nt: TGTGCCTGGAGCACAGATACGCAGTATTTT
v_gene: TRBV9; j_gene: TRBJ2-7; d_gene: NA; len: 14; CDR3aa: CASSLAGASYEQYF; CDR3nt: TGTGCCAGCAGCCTTGCAGGGGCCTCCTACGAGCAGTACTTC
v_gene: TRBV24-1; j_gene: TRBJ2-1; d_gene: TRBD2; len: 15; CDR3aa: CATSSGGGLYNEQFF; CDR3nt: TGTGCCACGAGCAGCGGGGGGGGACTCTACAATGAGCAGTTCTTC
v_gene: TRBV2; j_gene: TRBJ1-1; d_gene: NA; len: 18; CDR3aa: CASSVYRIGWGMNTEAFF; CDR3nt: TGTGCCAGCAGTGTCTACAGGATAGGATGGGGGATGAACACTGAAGCTTTCTTT
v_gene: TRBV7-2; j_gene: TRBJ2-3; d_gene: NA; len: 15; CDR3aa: CASSPESRGTDTQYF; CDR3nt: TGTGCCAGCAGCCCCGAGTCAAGAGGTACAGATACGCAGTATTTT
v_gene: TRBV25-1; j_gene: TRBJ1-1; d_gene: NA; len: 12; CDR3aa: CASTPGGPEAFF; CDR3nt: TGTGCCAGCACCCCCGGGGGGCCTGAAGCTTTCTTT
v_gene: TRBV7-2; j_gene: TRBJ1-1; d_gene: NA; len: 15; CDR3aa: CASTYRRREHDEAFF; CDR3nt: TGTGCCAGCACTTACCGCCGTAGGGAACATGATGAAGCTTTCTTT
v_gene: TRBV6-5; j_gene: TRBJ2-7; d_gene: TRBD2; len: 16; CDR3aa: CASSYASGRSSYEQYF; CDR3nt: TGTGCCAGCAGTTACGCTAGCGGGAGGAGCTCCTACGAGCAGTACTTC
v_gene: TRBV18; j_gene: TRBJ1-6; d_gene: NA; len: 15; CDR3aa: CASSPPGLGNSPLHF; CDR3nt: TGTGCCAGCTCACCTCCGGGCCTGGGGAATTCACCCCTCCACTTT